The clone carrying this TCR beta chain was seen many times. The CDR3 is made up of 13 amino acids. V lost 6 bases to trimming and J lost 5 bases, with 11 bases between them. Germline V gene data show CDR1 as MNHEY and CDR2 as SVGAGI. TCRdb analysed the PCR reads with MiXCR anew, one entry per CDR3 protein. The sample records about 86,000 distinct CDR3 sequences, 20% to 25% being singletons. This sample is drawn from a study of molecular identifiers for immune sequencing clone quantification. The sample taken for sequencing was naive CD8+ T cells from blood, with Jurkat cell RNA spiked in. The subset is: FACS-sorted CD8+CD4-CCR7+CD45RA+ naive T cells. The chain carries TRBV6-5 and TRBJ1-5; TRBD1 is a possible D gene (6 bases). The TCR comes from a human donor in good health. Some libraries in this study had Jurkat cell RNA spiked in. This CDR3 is CASRLQGDQPQHF. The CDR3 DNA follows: TGTGCCAGCAGACTACAGGGTGATCAGCCCCAGCATTTT.